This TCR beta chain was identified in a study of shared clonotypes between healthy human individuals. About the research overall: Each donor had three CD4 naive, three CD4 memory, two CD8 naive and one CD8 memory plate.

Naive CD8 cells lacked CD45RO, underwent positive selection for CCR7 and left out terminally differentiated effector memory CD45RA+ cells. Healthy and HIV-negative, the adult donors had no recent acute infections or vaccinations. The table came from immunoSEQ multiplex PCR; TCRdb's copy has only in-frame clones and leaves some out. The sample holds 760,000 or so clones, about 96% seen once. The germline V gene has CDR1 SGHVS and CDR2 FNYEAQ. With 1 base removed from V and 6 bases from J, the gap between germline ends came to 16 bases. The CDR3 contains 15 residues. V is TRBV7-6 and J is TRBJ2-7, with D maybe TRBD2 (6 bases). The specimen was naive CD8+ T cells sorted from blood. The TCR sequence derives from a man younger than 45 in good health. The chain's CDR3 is CASSLGASALGEQYF. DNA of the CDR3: TGTGCCAGCAGCTTAGGGGCTAGCGCCCTTGGCGAGCAGTACTTC.